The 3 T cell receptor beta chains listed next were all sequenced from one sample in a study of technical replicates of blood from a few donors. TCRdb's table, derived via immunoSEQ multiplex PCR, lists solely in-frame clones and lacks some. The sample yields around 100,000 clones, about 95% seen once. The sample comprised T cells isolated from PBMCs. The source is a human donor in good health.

This CDR3 is CATVGLLEYAGELFF. The CDR3, as DNA: TGTGCCACCGTGGGGCTCTTGGAGTACGCCGGGGAGCTGTTTTTT. The chain joins TRBV7-9 to TRBJ2-2, with D tentatively TRBD1 (5 bases). The germline V gene has CDR1 SEHNR and CDR2 FQNEAQ (reference sequence). This CDR3 region has 15 residues. V was trimmed by 10 bases and J by 6 bases, leaving 21 bases between them.

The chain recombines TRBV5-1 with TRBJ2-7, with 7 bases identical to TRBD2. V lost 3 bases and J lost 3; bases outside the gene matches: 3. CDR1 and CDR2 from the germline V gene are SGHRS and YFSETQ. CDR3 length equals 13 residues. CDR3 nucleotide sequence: TGCGCCAGCAGCTCCGGGGGGAACTACGAGCAGTACTTC. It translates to CASSSGGNYEQYF.

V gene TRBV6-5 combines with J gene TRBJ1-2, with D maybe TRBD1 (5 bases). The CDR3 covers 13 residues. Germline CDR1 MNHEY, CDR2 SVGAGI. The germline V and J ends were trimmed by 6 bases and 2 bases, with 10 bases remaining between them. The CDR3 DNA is TGTGCCAGCAGACCGACAGAAAACTATGGCTACACCTTC. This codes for CASRPTENYGYTF.